The next 19 T cell receptor beta chains were all read from a single sample in a study of T cells in Graves' hyperthyroidism and ophthalmopathy. TCR beta CDR3 regions were amplified from RNA transcripts. The study used the HTBI primer set for a first-round RT-PCR of the TCR CDR3. TCRdb reanalysed the multiplex PCR reads using MiXCR and keeps one entry per CDR3 protein. The profile covers around 440,000 distinct CDR3 sequences, with about a sixth appearing a single time and 13% to 15% taken by the ten largest. Material for sequencing was blood. The receptors derive from a woman under 30 with Graves' hyperthyroidism.

This clonotype has at least ten counts. The chain combines TRBV20-1 with TRBJ1-1; no definite D call. This CDR3 contains 10 residues. CDR1 is DFQATT and CDR2 is SNEGSKA in the germline V gene (reference sequence). Trimming cost V 1 base and J 13 bases, with 10 bases left between them. The CDR3 nucleotides are TGCAGTGCTAGAGGACCGAATGGTTTCTTT. As protein: CSARGPNGFF.

The chain is built from TRBV6-1 and TRBJ2-3; the match to TRBD2 covers 10 bases. J lost 3 bases, V lost 8 bases, and 5 bases had no gene match. The germline V gene has CDR1 MNHNS and CDR2 SASEGT. The CDR3 contains 14 residues. The chain's CDR3 is CASEAGGDTDTQYF. The CDR3 nucleotides read TGTGCCAGCGAAGCGGGGGGGGATACAGATACGCAGTATTTT.

In its sample, this clonotype was seen many times. The chain is built from TRBV28 and TRBJ2-7, with D perhaps TRBD2 (5 bases). The CDR3 spans 16 residues. The V end lost 1 base, the J end lost 6 bases, and 19 bases lay between the germline ends. Germline V gives CDR1 MDHEN, CDR2 SYDVKM. CDR3 nucleotide sequence: TGTGCCAGCAGTTTATTAGCCCGGACTCGGGGTGCCGAGCAGTACTTC. It encodes CASSLLARTRGAEQYF.

The chain recombines TRBV6-2 or TRBV6-3 with TRBJ1-5; 9 bases match TRBD1. The germline V gene has CDR1 MNHEY and CDR2 SVGEGT. The J segment lost 2 bases and the V segment lost 5 bases, leaving 7 bases of the junction unmatched. The CDR3 has 16 residues. The DNA of the CDR3 is TGTGCCAGCAGTCACACAGGGGGCATTGGCAATCAGCCCCAGCATTTT. It translates to CASSHTGGIGNQPQHF.

With regard to this clonotype: One end of the junction fails to match germline, which may point to a read error. The V and J genes are TRBV2 and TRBJ2-2; 8 positions match TRBD2. This CDR3 contains 15 residues. Germline-derived CDR1 and CDR2 are SNHLY and FYNNEI. The CDR3 DNA follows: TGTGCCAGCAGGAATCGGGAGGGTTACACCGGGGAGCTGCTTTTT. It is translated as CASRNREGYTGELLF.

This clonotype has only a few counts. This chain uses TRBV6-1 with TRBJ1-4, with unresolved D. Trimming took 5 bases from V and 7 from J, leaving 14 bases between them. The length of the CDR3 is 14 residues. The germline V gene has CDR1 MNHNS and CDR2 SASEGT. This chain's CDR3 is CASSSRANGEKLFF. CDR3 in DNA: TGTGCCAGCAGTTCGCGGGCGAATGGTGAAAAACTGTTTTTT.

The J gene is TRBJ1-1, the V gene TRBV9; a possible D gene is TRBD1 (5 bases). Trimming left V 0 bases short and J 3 bases short, with 6 bases between. The CDR3 runs 13 residues. The germline V gene encodes CDR1 SGDLS and CDR2 YYNGEE. CDR3 in DNA: TGTGCCAGCAGCGTAGCCAGGGACACTGAAGCTTTCTTT. This gives the protein CASSVARDTEAFF. Using reference TRBV9 and TRBJ1-1 for the parts outside the CDR3, the full variable domain is DSGVTQTPKHLITATGQRVTLRCSPRSGDLSVYWYQQSLDQGLQFLIQYYNGEERAKGNILERFSAQQFPDLHSELNLSSLELGDSALYFCASSVARDTEAFFGQGTRLTVV.

This clonotype was detected ten times or more. The chain combines TRBV20-1 with TRBJ2-7; 11 bases align to TRBD2. Unmatched junction bases numbered 11, after V lost 2 bases and J lost 5 bases. This CDR3 has 16 residues. Germline loops: CDR1 DFQATT, CDR2 SNEGSKA (reference sequence). The DNA for the CDR3 is TGCAGTGCTAGAAGGCCGGGGCTAGCGGGAGGCGACGAGCAGTACTTC. Encoded protein: CSARRPGLAGGDEQYF.

This clonotype was counted at least ten times. The chain is built from TRBV2 and TRBJ2-7; no definite D call. CDR1 is SNHLY and CDR2 is FYNNEI in the germline V gene. V was pared by 5 bases and J by 0 bases, with 8 bases between. This CDR3 region has 13 residues. Written as DNA, the CDR3 is TGTGCCAGCAGTTTTCGGCCCTCCTACGAGCAGTACTTC. Translated, it gives CASSFRPSYEQYF.

This clonotype was seen many times. The chain is built from TRBV6-1 and TRBJ1-2; TRBD1 is a possible D gene (6 bases). Germline assignment: CDR1 MNHNS and CDR2 SASEGT. The CDR3 loop spans 14 amino acids. V was pared by 6 bases and J by 5 bases, with 16 bases between. The CDR3 DNA is TGTGCCAGCAGCAACGGACAGAGCCTATATGGCTACACCTTC. The encoded protein is CASSNGQSLYGYTF.

The rearrangement uses TRBV20-1 and TRBJ2-1; D is possibly TRBD2 (6 bases). The V gene lost 4 bases and the J gene lost 8 bases, with 15 bases spanning the gap. Germline V lookup: CDR1 DFQATT, CDR2 SNEGSKA (reference sequence). The CDR3 extends over 13 amino acids. The CDR3, as DNA: TGCAGTGCTATTGCGGGGATGAGGTATGAGCAGTTCTTC. Amino acids: CSAIAGMRYEQFF.

A remark on this clonotype: This may be a read error: a much more frequent sequence differs by one nucleotide. This sequence joins TRBV5-1 and TRBJ1-1, with D maybe TRBD1 (6 bases). The CDR3 has 15 residues. CDR1 is SGHRS, CDR2 YFSETQ, per germline. CDR3 nucleotides: TGCGCCAGGAGCTTCGTCGGGGGCCCGAACACTGAAGCTTTCTTT. Its protein is CARSFVGGPNTEAFF.

The chain employs TRBV12-3 or TRBV12-4 and TRBJ2-6; TRBD1 matches 7 bases. Unmatched junction bases numbered 12, after V lost 7 bases and J lost 0 bases. This CDR3 spans 18 amino acids. CDR3 in amino acids: CASTLWTGSSSGANVLTF. The CDR3 DNA sequence: TGTGCCAGCACCCTTTGGACAGGTAGCTCCTCTGGGGCCAACGTCCTGACTTTC.

This clonotype appeared a few times. The rearrangement joins TRBV4-1 to TRBJ1-1; 7 positions agree with TRBD1. CDR3 length: 15 residues. V trimming: 5 bases; J trimming: 4 bases; junction bases outside the gene matches: 10. Germline loops: CDR1 MGHRA, CDR2 YSYEKL. This chain's CDR3 is CASSEMTPGGTEAFF. The CDR3 DNA sequence: TGCGCCAGCAGCGAGATGACCCCAGGGGGCACTGAAGCTTTCTTT.

The chain combines TRBV3-1 with TRBJ2-3; D could derive from TRBD1 or TRBD2 (5 bases each). Germline V gene data show CDR1 as LGHDT and CDR2 as YNNKEL (reference sequence). This CDR3 comprises 15 residues. V was pared by 4 bases and J by 7 bases, with 18 bases between. As DNA, the CDR3 is TGTGCCAGCAGCCGATCCGGGACCGACCTTTATACGCAGTATTTT. Its translation is CASSRSGTDLYTQYF.

CDR3 DNA sequence: TGTGCCAGCAGCCAGAAGGGGGTAGCGAGGCCGTGGGCCTCCGAGCAGTACTTC. This translates into CASSQKGVARPWASEQYF. V usage is TRBV3-1 and J usage is TRBJ2-7; tentative D call: TRBD1 (6 bases). Trimming shortened V by 3 bases and J by 6 bases, and 27 bases separated the two germline ends. CDR3 length: 18 residues. Germline V gene sequence: CDR1 LGHDT, CDR2 YNNKEL (reference sequence).

This clonotype was seen many times. The chain uses TRBV18 and TRBJ2-7; D is unresolved. CDR1 is KGHSH and CDR2 is LQKENI in the germline V gene. With 2 bases removed from V and 4 bases from J, the gap between germline ends came to 6 bases. The CDR3 sequence is 12 residues long. CDR3 sequence (DNA): TGTGCCAGCTCACCAAAGGGTTACGAGCAGTACTTC. The encoded protein is CASSPKGYEQYF.

This clonotype has at least ten counts. The chain joins TRBV11-2 to TRBJ2-7, with D perhaps matching TRBD1 (6 bases). This CDR3 is built from 15 residues. With 4 bases removed from V and 5 bases from J, the gap between germline ends came to 18 bases. CDR1 and CDR2 (germline): SGHAT, FQNNGV. Written as DNA, the CDR3 is TGTGCCAGCAGCTACCCCGGGACACTTGGCCACGAGCAGTACTTC. Its protein product is CASSYPGTLGHEQYF.

There are many counts of this clonotype. The V call is TRBV28, the J call TRBJ2-1, with TRBD2 matching 8 bases. The CDR3 sequence is 15 residues long. CDR1 and CDR2 (germline): MDHEN, SYDVKM. The trim removed 2 bases at V and 6 bases at J, leaving 6 bases unmatched. The CDR3 coding sequence is TGTGCCAGCAGTTTAGCGGGACTAGTCTTCAATGAGCAGTTCTTC. Translating gives CASSLAGLVFNEQFF.